This T cell receptor beta chain emerged from a study of molecular identifiers for immune sequencing clone quantification. Study conclusions and caveats: Clones carrying above 20 RNA copies accounted for over 97% of effector molecules, under 1% in naive cells.

The CDR3 length is 14 residues. Germline CDR1 LGHNA, CDR2 YNFKEQ. Germline trimming cut 4 bases from V and 5 bases from J; bases unmatched to any gene: 5. From the PCR reads, TCRdb called clonotypes with MiXCR, one entry per CDR3 protein. This table has 490,000 or so distinct CDR3 sequences, around 23% appearing once. This clonotype was seen a handful of times. Its target is unknown. Sequences were obtained from naive CD8+ T cells from blood, with Jurkat cell RNA spiked in. Subset given: FACS-sorted CD8+CD4-CCR7+CD45RA+ naive T cells. J is TRBJ1-5 and V is TRBV4-2, with 7 bases fitting TRBD1. The TCR was taken from a human donor in good health. Some libraries in this study had Jurkat cell RNA spiked in. CDR3 sequence: CASSPGQWDQPQHF. The CDR3, as DNA: TGTGCCAGCAGCCCGGGACAGTGGGATCAGCCCCAGCATTTT.